The entry below gives a single T cell receptor (beta chain) sequence along with its context. Only a few counts were recorded for this clonotype. Its antigen remains undetermined. No qualities accompany the bases; no much larger clone lies one base away. The library was obtained by 5' RACE. The listed sequencing device is Illumina HiSeq 2000. A universal primer binding site was added through template switching, and the final cDNA carried a unique molecular identifier so that TCR cDNA molecules could be counted accurately. First-strand cDNA for TCR alpha and beta chains was synthesized from specific primers in the conserved constant-segment region. To control for contamination, each cDNA library was double barcoded with a SMART-Mk sample barcode plus Illumina barcodes. Two successive PCR steps introduced TruSeq adapter sequences along with Illumina sample barcodes. TCR alpha and beta cDNA libraries were sequenced on the Illumina HiSeq platform with custom primers. The study's own analysis went as follows. MiGEC processed the raw reads to extract unique molecular identifiers, while MiXCR was used to determine the CDR3 positions. For each individual, recombination models were inferred using an EM algorithm with the repgenHMM and IGoR tools. The tcR package in R was used for shared clonotype analysis, with sharing normalized by the product of cloneset sizes. To study raw recombination without the effects of thymic and clonal selection, out-of-frame nonproductive sequences were analyzed. TCRdb passed the public sequencing reads through fastp at Q25 and MiXCR, retaining productive beta sequences. Each CDR3 protein gets just one entry, which takes the most common genes and DNA from the rows behind it. TCRdb, not the authors, supplied the V and J calls. The table for this sample lists approximately 500,000 distinct CDR3 sequences; 24% of them were counted only once. The ten most abundant clones make up about 2.7% of the sample.

The sample belongs to a study of identical twins (dated by TCRdb to about 2016). With respect to the entire study: TCR alpha and beta repertoires from monozygotic twins, unrelated adults of various ages and cord blood were deep-sequenced to test whether fetal clonotypes persist. To rule out contamination, the twin experiments were replicated at different times with different library preparation protocols. Beyond this particular receptor, the publication reports: In monozygotic twins, recombination models systematically underestimated out-of-frame TCR alpha sharing, but the models matched the sharing seen between unrelated individuals. Zero-insertion analyses could be partly confounded by invariant T cells such as MAIT and iNKT, although diverse VJ usage argued against such confounding for most clonotypes. Compared with coincidental sharing between unrelated individuals, out-of-frame TCR alpha sequences shared between twins had an excess of sequences with low generation probability. In beta out-of-frame sequences, excess twin sharing was weaker, because having fewer shared sequences lowered the signal-to-noise ratio. Because the same donors could not be followed over many years, the conclusions relied on cross-sectional statistical analysis. Fewer insertions were carried by abundant cord blood beta clonotypes, a similar but weaker trend appeared in young adult naive repertoires, and no such trend appeared in memory repertoires.

The CDR3 covers 15 residues, taking in both the cysteine and the phenylalanine. Just CDR3 DNA is preserved here, 45 bases in frame from base 1. According to the germline V gene, CDR1 reads SGHAT and CDR2 reads FQNNGV. The trim is 0 bases for V and 7 bases for J, with a gap of 13 bases between the germline ends. All donors were healthy Caucasians. Three pairs of female monozygotic twins, all aged 18 to 29 years, made up the twin cohort. Positive isolation kits from Invitrogen were used to isolate CD4+ and CD8+ T cell populations. The data were also submitted as part of a second study, on T cells expressing NK-cell markers. The second study also describes: Seven or eight donors provided sorted CD3+CD56+NKG2C+, CD3+CD56+NKG2C- and CD3+CD56-NKG2C+ T-cell subsets, whose TCR beta-chain repertoires were profiled. Of the eight sequenced donors, seven were found to be HCMV-seropositive and one was found to be HCMV-seronegative. To restrict sorting to alphabetaTCR-expressing T cells, an anti-gammadeltaTCR antibody was added in several experiments. For several donors, the dominant CD3+CD56+NKG2C+ clonotypes were among the top 10 CD8+ clonotypes and accounted for roughly 1.0-8% of CD8+ T cells. Those dominant clonotypes were again the most abundant among CD3+CD56-NKG2C+ cells in several donors, at about 25-60.1%. It remained unclear whether the expanded NKG2C-expressing T cell clones were specific for HCMV antigens. The study sequenced eight donors, all healthy volunteers chosen at random: three men and five women. HCMV-specific IgG was detected in serum with a commercial ELISA kit to determine HCMV serostatus. MIGEC was used to demultiplex reads and group the reads by UMI, and MiTCR was used to assemble and quantify clonotypes. To remove erroneous sequences, TCR cDNA sequences were retained only when supported by two or more reads. The tcR package was used for downstream repertoire analysis, and clonotypes were matched between fractions using CDR3 nucleotide sequence together with V segment. Antigen specificity was annotated against VDJdb with VDJmatch, allowing one amino acid substitution in CDR3.

The receptor's source is a woman between 18 and 29 years old in good health. The sequenced sample was CD4+ T cells sorted from blood. Here the chain combines TRBV11-2 and TRBJ2-4, with the identity of the D gene unclear. The DNA is as follows: TGTGCCAGCAGCTTAGATAGGGCCGGACCGAACATTCAGTACTTC. This gives the protein CASSLDRAGPNIQYF.